These 30 T cell receptor beta chains came from one sample sequenced in a study of cytomegalovirus exposure and HLA in healthy donors. Profiled with immunoSEQ multiplex PCR; TCRdb holds only in-frame clones, not every one. Here the sample spans roughly 150,000 clones, less than 90% being singletons. Specimen: PBMCs. Every receptor here comes from a woman between 18 and 30 years old in good health and CMV-seropositive.

CDR3 loop: CASSPLDRGYEQYF. In nucleotides, the CDR3 is TGTGCCAGCAGCCCGTTGGACAGGGGTTACGAGCAGTACTTC. The chain carries TRBV5-6 and TRBJ2-7; 9 bases line up with TRBD1. Losses at the gene ends were 4 bases for V and 4 bases for J; bases not matched to a gene: 6. Germline-derived CDR1 and CDR2 are SGHDT and YYEEEE. The CDR3 contains 14 residues.

V is TRBV10-3 and J is TRBJ2-7; a possible D gene is TRBD2 (6 bases). Germline CDR1 ENHRY, CDR2 SYGVKD. The CDR3 is 14 amino acids. The V end lost 4 bases, the J end lost 1 base, and 11 bases lay between the germline ends. Written as DNA, the CDR3 is TGTGCCATCAGTGCGGGAGACACTTCCTACGAGCAGTACTTC. Translating gives CAISAGDTSYEQYF.

The chain carries TRBV9 and TRBJ2-2; D gene uncertain. The ends were cut back, 3 bases at V and 4 bases at J, with 10 bases in the middle. Germline CDR1 and CDR2: SGDLS and YYNGEE. The CDR3 consists of 14 residues. CDR3 nucleotide sequence: TGTGCCAGCAGCGCAACGACAACCACCGGGGAGCTGTTTTTT. This translates into CASSATTTTGELFF. Full variable domain (remainder filled in from reference TRBV9 and TRBJ2-2): DSGVTQTPKHLITATGQRVTLRCSPRSGDLSVYWYQQSLDQGLQFLIQYYNGEERAKGNILERFSAQQFPDLHSELNLSSLELGDSALYFCASSATTTTGELFFGEGSRLTVL.

The rearrangement links TRBV21-1 to TRBJ2-7; the tabulated D call, TRBD2, remains unverified against the DNA. TRBV21-1 is a recognized pseudogene. This CDR3 is 18 amino acids long. The CDR3, as DNA: TGTGCCAGCAAGCTAACCGGGACTAGCGGGAGACGATTCCACGAGCAGTACTTC. Translating it yields CASKLTGTSGRRFHEQYF.

A few counts support this clone. CDR3 residues: CASSETRAGELFF. Here the CDR3 DNA reads TGTGCCAGCAGTGAAACGAGGGCCGGGGAGCTGTTTTTT. The V gene is TRBV6-5, the J gene TRBJ2-2; TRBD2 might be the D (5 bases). The V end lost 5 bases, the J end lost 6 bases, and 10 bases lay between the germline ends. Germline V lookup: CDR1 MNHEY, CDR2 SVGAGI. CDR3 length: 13 amino acids.

This clone was found a few times. The V and J genes are TRBV28 and TRBJ2-3; no definite D call. This CDR3 region has 16 residues. V shed 0 bases and J shed 0 bases, with 10 bases lying between them. CDR1 is MDHEN and CDR2 is SYDVKM in the germline V gene. The CDR3 sequence: CASSLWAAISTDTQYF. CDR3 in DNA: TGTGCCAGCAGTTTATGGGCGGCCATTAGCACAGATACGCAGTATTTT.

The chain has TRBV7-9 and TRBJ2-7, with D perhaps TRBD1 (5 bases). Germline CDR1 is SEHNR and CDR2 is FQNEAQ (reference sequence). The length of the CDR3 is 14 residues. V was pared by 5 bases and J by 4 bases, with 15 bases between. The DNA for the CDR3 is TGTGCCAGCAGCACGACGACAGACAGATACGAGCAGTACTTC. Amino acids: CASSTTTDRYEQYF.

This chain links TRBV5-1 with TRBJ2-7; possibly TRBD2 for D (6 bases). The CDR3 is made up of 14 amino acids. Trimming left V 4 bases short and J 6 bases short, with 17 bases between. Germline CDR1 and CDR2: SGHRS and YFSETQ. In nucleotides, the CDR3 is TGCGCCAGCAGCAACGGACTACCGGAGGGCGAGCAGTACTTC. Translation gives CASSNGLPEGEQYF. The full variable domain, completed using reference TRBV5-1 and TRBJ2-7, is KAGVTQTPRYLIKTRGQQVTLSCSPISGHRSVSWYQQTPGQGLQFLFEYFSETQRNKGNFPGRFSGRQFSNSRSEMNVSTLELGDSALYLCASSNGLPEGEQYFGPGTRLTVT.

The chain links TRBV25-1 to TRBJ2-2, with 7 bases aligning to TRBD2. The CDR3 loop spans 14 amino acids. V shed 8 bases and J 5 bases; nucleotides not matched to a gene: 8. Germline assignment: CDR1 MGHDK and CDR2 SYGVNS. The DNA for the CDR3 is TGTGCCAGCGCCTTTACTAGCGATACCGGGGAGCTGTTTTTT. Translation gives CASAFTSDTGELFF.

This sequence joins TRBV7-9 and TRBJ1-2; a possible D gene is TRBD1 (5 bases). The CDR3 totals 14 residues. Trimming cost V 5 bases and J 3 bases, with 13 bases left between them. Germline V lookup: CDR1 SEHNR, CDR2 FQNEAQ (reference sequence). The CDR3 loop is CASSQDGGDYGYTF. The CDR3 nucleotides are TGTGCCAGCAGCCAGGACGGGGGGGACTATGGCTACACCTTC. Combining the CDR3 with reference TRBV7-9 and TRBJ1-2 gives the whole variable domain DTGVSQNPRHKITKRGQNVTFRCDPISEHNRLYWYRQTLGQGPEFLTYFQNEAQLEKSRLLSDRFSAERPKGSFSTLEIQRTEQGDSAMYLCASSQDGGDYGYTFGSGTRLTVV.

This rearrangement joins TRBV7-9 to TRBJ2-3, with D uncertain. The V and J ends lost 8 bases and 1 base respectively, with 4 bases between them. CDR1 is SEHNR, CDR2 FQNEAQ, per germline (reference sequence). The CDR3 covers 11 residues. The CDR3 sequence is CASPGTDTQYF. In nucleotides, the CDR3 is TGTGCCAGCCCCGGCACAGATACGCAGTATTTT.

This chain uses TRBV7-9 with TRBJ2-7, with D possibly TRBD2 on 5 matching bases. The CDR3 runs to 16 residues. Trimming stripped 8 bases from V and 3 bases from J, with 23 bases between. CDR1 and CDR2 (germline): SEHNR, FQNEAQ (reference sequence). For the CDR3, the DNA is TGTGCCAGCGGCTCGAGGGAGTCTAAGGAGAGCTACGAGCAGTACTTC. Residues: CASGSRESKESYEQYF.

V gene TRBV7-9 combines with J gene TRBJ2-7; TRBD2 agrees at 9 bases. The trim removed 1 base at V and 5 bases at J, leaving 6 bases unmatched. Germline V CDR1 and CDR2: SEHNR, FQNEAQ (reference sequence). The CDR3 extends over 15 amino acids. The DNA for the CDR3 is TGTGCCAGCAGCTTAGGGGGTGCTAGCGGGAACGAGCAGTACTTC. Translation gives CASSLGGASGNEQYF.

V usage is TRBV18 and J usage is TRBJ1-2, with 7 bases fitting TRBD1. The trim removed 2 bases at V and 7 bases at J, leaving 4 bases unmatched. Germline-derived CDR1 and CDR2 are KGHSH and LQKENI. The CDR3 has 13 amino acids. This chain's CDR3 is CASSPRTGGGYTF. CDR3 DNA: TGTGCCAGCTCACCAAGGACAGGAGGTGGCTACACCTTC.

The chain uses TRBV7-6 and TRBJ2-4; 11 bases are shared with TRBD2. With 1 base clipped from V and 5 bases from J, the junction kept 4 bases outside the gene matches. Germline V CDR1 and CDR2: SGHVS, FNYEAQ. This CDR3 is built from 16 residues. CDR3 region: CASSLVPTSGENIQYF. As DNA, the CDR3 is TGTGCCAGCAGCTTAGTGCCGACTAGCGGGGAAAACATTCAGTACTTC.

The V gene is TRBV5-6, the J gene TRBJ2-7, with D perhaps matching TRBD1 (5 bases). This CDR3 spans 12 amino acids. V was trimmed by 0 bases and J by 6 bases, leaving 7 bases between them. The germline V gene has CDR1 SGHDT and CDR2 YYEEEE. CDR3 sequence: CASSLVRGEQYF. CDR3 sequence (DNA): TGTGCCAGCAGCTTGGTTAGGGGCGAGCAGTACTTC.

CDR3 loop: CATQRGGTGEQFF. The DNA of the CDR3 is TGTGCCACCCAGAGGGGGGGTACGGGTGAGCAGTTCTTC. The chain has TRBV6-6 and TRBJ2-1; D perhaps matches TRBD2 (7 bases). Trimming left V 10 bases short and J 9 bases short, with 19 bases between. CDR3 length: 13 residues. Germline CDR1 and CDR2: MNHNY and SVGAGI (reference sequence).

The V call is TRBV6-5, the J call TRBJ2-7, with a tentative D call TRBD2 (5 bases). CDR3 length: 14 residues. Trimming removed 0 bases at V and 6 bases at J, with 12 bases between. The germline V gene encodes CDR1 MNHEY and CDR2 SVGAGI. CDR3 sequence (DNA): TGTGCCAGCAGTTACTCTGAGAGGGCCGCCGAGCAGTACTTC. Its translation: CASSYSERAAEQYF.

Only one count was recorded for this clone. The chain links TRBV30 to TRBJ2-6, with D maybe TRBD1 (6 bases). This CDR3 region has 17 residues. V lost 2 bases to trimming and J lost 0 bases, with 14 bases between them. Germline V gene data show CDR1 as GTSNPN and CDR2 as SVGIG (reference sequence). As DNA, the CDR3 is TGTGCCTGGAGTTACAGGGCTATAAACTCTGGGGCCAACGTCCTGACTTTC. Its protein product is CAWSYRAINSGANVLTF.

The chain recombines TRBV5-6 with TRBJ2-3; D is undetermined. Germline CDR1 reads SGHDT; CDR2 reads YYEEEE. The CDR3 runs to 14 residues. Trimming stripped 2 bases from V and 2 bases from J, with 9 bases between. The CDR3 sequence: CASSFFGPTDTQYF. Here the CDR3 DNA reads TGTGCCAGCAGCTTCTTCGGTCCCACAGATACGCAGTATTTT.

V is TRBV27 and J is TRBJ2-3; D gene uncertain. In germline, CDR1 is MNHEY, CDR2 SMNVEV (reference sequence). V shed 2 bases and J shed 0 bases, with 12 bases lying between them. The CDR3 runs 16 residues. The CDR3 region has the DNA TGTGCCAGCAGTTTAATCGTCCAGGCCAGCACAGATACGCAGTATTTT. Translation gives CASSLIVQASTDTQYF.

This sequence joins TRBV9 and TRBJ1-2; no reliable D call. Trimming shortened V by 0 bases and J by 5 bases, and 11 bases separated the two germline ends. Germline V gene data show CDR1 as SGDLS and CDR2 as YYNGEE. This CDR3 spans 14 amino acids. CDR3 sequence (DNA): TGTGCCAGCAGCGTAGCACAGACAATTTATGGCTACACCTTC. Its translation is CASSVAQTIYGYTF.

A few counts support this clone. This chain joins TRBV21-1 and TRBJ2-7; TRBD1, the D gene given by the table, was not confirmed from the DNA. TRBV21-1 is termed a pseudogene. This CDR3 contains 12 residues. The CDR3 here is CASSIQGYEQYF. The CDR3 coding sequence is TGTGCCAGCAGCATTCAGGGCTACGAGCAGTACTTC.

The rearrangement uses TRBV18 and TRBJ2-7, with D unclear. Germline V gene sequence: CDR1 KGHSH, CDR2 LQKENI. The CDR3 totals 16 residues. V dropped 3 bases and J dropped 0 bases, with 15 bases sitting between them. CDR3 protein: CASSPPATTISYEQYF. The CDR3 bases are TGTGCCAGCTCACCGCCGGCTACTACCATCTCCTACGAGCAGTACTTC.

This chain connects TRBV14 to TRBJ1-1; the D is unclear. The germline CDR1 and CDR2 sequences are SGHDN and FVKESK. This CDR3 is 15 amino acids long. V lost 4 bases, J lost 6 bases, and 18 bases lay in between. The CDR3 protein is CASSLLLGVGAEAFF. The CDR3 DNA follows: TGTGCCAGCAGCCTCCTGCTAGGCGTTGGCGCTGAAGCTTTCTTT.

CDR3 sequence (DNA): TGCAGCGGAATGACTAAGACCACAGATACGCAGTATTTT. This translates into CSGMTKTTDTQYF. The chain joins TRBV29-1 to TRBJ2-3; possible D gene TRBD2, 5 bases. Germline CDR1 and CDR2: SQVTM and ANQGSEA. The ends were cut back, 7 bases at V and 2 bases at J, with 13 bases in the middle. This CDR3 contains 13 residues.

V gene TRBV6-4 combines with J gene TRBJ2-3; 7 bases agree with TRBD2. This CDR3 has 15 amino acids. CDR1 is MRHNA and CDR2 is SNTAGT in the germline V gene. After removal of 0 bases from V and 2 bases from J, the junction contained 2 bases not matched to a gene. CDR3 bases: TGTGCCAGCAGTGACTCGGGGAGGGCCACAGATACGCAGTATTTT. This sequence encodes CASSDSGRATDTQYF.

V is TRBV10-3 and J is TRBJ1-2; D perhaps matches TRBD1 (5 bases). Germline-derived CDR1 and CDR2 are ENHRY and SYGVKD. V lost 6 bases, J lost 4 bases, and 27 bases lay in between. The CDR3 is 18 residues long. CDR3 sequence (DNA): TGTGCCATCAGCCGACAGTCAAACTATGGAAGCGCGAGCTATGGCTACACCTTC. This encodes CAISRQSNYGSASYGYTF.

This clone was detected once. This CDR3 reads CASSFSETNYGYTF. CDR3 nucleotide sequence: TGTGCCAGCAGCTTTAGTGAAACTAACTATGGCTACACCTTC. The genes are TRBV5-6 and TRBJ1-2; D call uncertain. Per germline, CDR1 SGHDT and CDR2 YYEEEE. The CDR3 loop spans 14 amino acids. The V end lost 2 bases, the J end lost 0 bases, and 8 bases lay between the germline ends.

This clone was detected a few times. J is TRBJ2-5 and V is TRBV27; tentative D call: TRBD1 (5 bases). Germline-derived CDR1 and CDR2 are MNHEY and SMNVEV (reference sequence). CDR3 length: 13 amino acids. The germline V and J ends were trimmed by 3 bases and 4 bases, with 9 bases remaining between them. The DNA of the CDR3 is TGTGCCAGCAGTTTTTTCCAGGGAGAGACCCAGTACTTC. Protein product: CASSFFQGETQYF.